These T cell receptor beta chains were read from a single sample in a study of regulatory T cells in long-lasting Graves disease. TCRdb called the multiplex PCR reads again in MiXCR, with one record for every CDR3 protein. The sample carries 350,000 to 450,000 distinct CDR3 sequences, less than 25% recorded once. Sequencing was performed on peripheral blood mononuclear cells (PBMCs), taken when the disease was refractory, from a patient treated with antithyroid drugs. The source of these receptors is a female donor with Graves disease. Both conserved end residues are part of each CDR3. D genes are given only for firm matches. The size entry is marked missing in some rows and otherwise reads once, few, many or a size class.

D gene | J gene | V gene | clone size | CDR3 protein | CDR3 DNA
NA | TRBJ2-2 | TRBV30 | many | CASTLGGELFF | TGTGCCTCAACCTTGGGCGGGGAGCTGTTTTTT
TRBD2 | TRBJ2-5 | TRBV7-2 | many | CASSLGSGSIRETQYF | TGTGCCAGCAGCTTAGGTAGCGGGAGTATAAGAGAGACCCAGTACTTC
NA | TRBJ2-7 | TRBV6-1 | many | CASSEAGSSYEQYF | TGTGCCAGCAGTGAGGCGGGGTCTTCCTACGAGCAGTACTTC
NA | TRBJ2-5 | TRBV27 | many | CASSFRWDQETQYF | TGTGCCAGCAGTTTCAGATGGGACCAAGAGACCCAGTACTTC
NA | TRBJ2-4 | TRBV2 | many | CASALRGTWWENIQYF | TGTGCCAGCGCCCTGCGTGGGACCTGGTGGGAAAACATTCAGTACTTC
NA | TRBJ1-1 | TRBV7-2 | many | CASSFGSNTEAFF | TGTGCCAGCAGCTTCGGCTCGAACACTGAAGCTTTCTTT
TRBD1 | TRBJ2-7 | TRBV6-2/TRBV6-3 | few | CASSYSGTVTYEQYF | TGTGCCAGCAGTTACTCCGGGACAGTAACCTACGAGCAGTACTTC
NA | TRBJ2-5 | TRBV29-1 | many | CSVAQSYQETQYF | TGCAGCGTTGCACAGAGCTACCAAGAGACCCAGTACTTC
NA | TRBJ1-4 | TRBV5-5 | few | CASSMGGLATNEKLFF | TGTGCCAGCAGCATGGGGGGCCTCGCAACTAATGAAAAACTGTTTTTT
NA | TRBJ2-3 | TRBV24-1 | few | CATSEVGGGTQYF | TGTGCCACCAGTGAGGTAGGCGGTGGTACGCAGTATTTT
NA | TRBJ2-5 | TRBV30 | few | CAWGEGGLEQETQYF | TGTGCCTGGGGTGAGGGTGGGCTAGAGCAAGAGACCCAGTACTTC
NA | TRBJ1-6 | TRBV5-5 | few | CASSLDGIFYNSPLHF | TGTGCCAGCAGCTTGGATGGGATCTTCTATAATTCACCCCTCCACTTT
NA | TRBJ1-2 | TRBV6-1 | few | CATQWENYGYTF | TGTGCCACCCAATGGGAAAACTATGGCTACACCTTC
TRBD1 | TRBJ2-2 | TRBV28 | NA | CASRGQGETGELFF | TGTGCCAGCAGGGGACAGGGGGAAACCGGGGAGCTGTTTTTT
TRBD2 | TRBJ2-5 | TRBV12-3/TRBV12-4 | many | CASSPGGGRLETQYF | TGTGCCAGCAGTCCCGGCGGCGGGAGGTTGGAGACCCAGTACTTC
NA | TRBJ1-1 | TRBV19 | few | CASSITENTEAFF | TGTGCCAGTAGTATTACAGAGAACACTGAAGCTTTCTTT
TRBD1 | TRBJ2-4 | TRBV6-1 | NA | CASSDRGLAKNIQYF | TGTGCCAGCAGTGACAGGGGGTTAGCCAAAAACATTCAGTACTTC
TRBD2 | TRBJ2-5 | TRBV11-1 | few | CASSLGPSGEETQYF | TGTGCCAGCAGCTTAGGTCCTAGCGGGGAAGAGACCCAGTACTTC
TRBD2 | TRBJ2-7 | TRBV11-2 | many | CASSSRTLGTTSYEQYF | TGTGCCAGCAGCTCCCGGACTCTCGGGACTACCTCTTACGAGCAGTACTTC
NA | TRBJ2-5 | TRBV7-2 | few | CASSLLGYQETQYF | TGTGCCAGCAGCTTATTAGGTTACCAAGAGACCCAGTACTTC
TRBD1 | TRBJ1-1 | TRBV12-3/TRBV12-4 | NA | CASTLNYRGTEAFF | TGTGCCAGCACTCTCAATTACAGGGGCACTGAAGCTTTCTTT
NA | TRBJ1-1 | TRBV5-1 | many | CASSQTWNTEAFF | TGCGCCAGCAGCCAGACCTGGAACACTGAAGCTTTCTTT
TRBD2 | TRBJ2-7 | TRBV14 | few | CASSQGLAGTYEQYF | TGTGCCAGCAGCCAAGGTCTAGCGGGGACCTACGAGCAGTACTTC
TRBD2 | TRBJ2-7 | TRBV7-2 | many | CSTAGLAGTGQYF | TGTTCCACCGCCGGACTAGCGGGGACCGGGCAGTACTTC
TRBD1 | TRBJ1-1 | TRBV12-3/TRBV12-4 | NA | CASSPRQGETEAFF | TGTGCCAGCAGCCCGCGACAGGGAGAAACTGAAGCTTTCTTT
NA | TRBJ2-7 | TRBV2 | many | CASSVSYEQYF | TGTGCCAGCAGCGTCTCCTACGAGCAGTACTTC
NA | TRBJ1-1 | TRBV9 | few | CASSVVGGSGAEAFF | TGTGCCAGCAGCGTAGTAGGAGGGAGCGGGGCTGAAGCTTTCTTT
NA | TRBJ2-7 | TRBV7-2 | NA | CASSPFGPMREQYF | TGTGCCAGCAGTCCTTTTGGACCTATGAGGGAGCAGTACTTC
NA | TRBJ1-1 | TRBV12-3/TRBV12-4 | NA | CASSTHVAFF | TGTGCCAGCAGCACCCATGTGGCTTTCTTT